A selection of T cell receptor beta chains follows, all from one sample in a study of human T cells and chemical hapten exposure. TCRdb reanalysed the RACE reads using MiXCR and keeps one entry per CDR3 protein. The sample has tens of thousands of distinct CDR3 sequences, 8.5% to 10% seen once. This material consisted of whole blood, taken in connection with sensitization to the hapten diphenylcyclopropenone (DPC). The receptor source for this set is a woman in her twenties or thirties with alopecia areata. Some clones in this sample may be carry-over from other donors' samples. Both conserved end residues are part of each CDR3.

v_call cdr3_aa
TRBV3-1 CASSQASGDNQPQHF
TRBV7-9 CASSLARVGGRTDTQYF
TRBV11-2 CASSSPRNTGELFF
TRBV18 CASSGQVQETQYF
TRBV10-3 CAISETDSGNTIYF
TRBV6-5 CASSFGEGANVLTF
TRBV28 CASSSRLSPLHF
TRBV28 CASSDSLGQGETQYF
TRBV20-1 CSAGRDPYNSPLHF
TRBV6-6 CASSPSGGTDTQYF
TRBV19 CASSIAGLAGDTKNIQYF
TRBV12-3/TRBV12-4 CASGLTGRRDTIYF
TRBV7-2 CASSLVTLATGELFF
TRBV29-1 CSVHTGEETQYF
TRBV11-3 CASSTASVDTQYF
TRBV19 CASRAERYTGELFF
TRBV2 CASRGFRTNTGELFF
TRBV11-2 CASSFTGTEKLFF
TRBV2 CASTIDRGQRSTDTQYF
TRBV2 CASSPWWTNTEAFF
TRBV5-6 CASSSDRENSPLHF
TRBV7-8 CATHPTSGQDYYNEQFF
TRBV4-1 CASSRFTGTTKETQYF